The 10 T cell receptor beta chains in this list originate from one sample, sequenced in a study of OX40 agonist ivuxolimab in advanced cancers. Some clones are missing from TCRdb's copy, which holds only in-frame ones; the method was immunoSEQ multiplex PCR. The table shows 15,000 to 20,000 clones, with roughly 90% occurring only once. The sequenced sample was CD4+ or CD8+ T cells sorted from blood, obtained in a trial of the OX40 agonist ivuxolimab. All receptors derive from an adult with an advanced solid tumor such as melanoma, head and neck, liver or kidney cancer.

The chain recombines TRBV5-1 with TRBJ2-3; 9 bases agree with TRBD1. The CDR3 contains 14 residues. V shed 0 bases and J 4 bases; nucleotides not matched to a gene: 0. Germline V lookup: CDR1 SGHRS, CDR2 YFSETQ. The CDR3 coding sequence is TGCGCCAGCAGCTTGGGACAGGGGGCAGATACGCAGTATTTT. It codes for CASSLGQGADTQYF.

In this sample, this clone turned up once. This CDR3 is CASRLAGGTDTQYF. The DNA of the CDR3 is TGTGCCAGCAGATTAGCGGGGGGCACAGATACGCAGTATTTT. The chain carries TRBV5-4 and TRBJ2-3; 9 positions agree with TRBD2. CDR1 is SGHNT and CDR2 is YYREEE in the germline V gene (reference sequence). The CDR3 loop spans 14 amino acids. J lost 1 base, V lost 5 bases, and 2 bases had no gene match.

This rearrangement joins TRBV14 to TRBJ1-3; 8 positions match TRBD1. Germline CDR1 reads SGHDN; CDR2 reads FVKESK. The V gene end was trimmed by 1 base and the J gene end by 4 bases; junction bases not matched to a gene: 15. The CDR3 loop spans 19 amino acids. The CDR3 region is CASSQGLRQGKVSGNTIYF. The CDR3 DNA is TGTGCCAGCAGCCAAGGATTAAGACAGGGGAAAGTCTCAGGAAACACCATATATTTT.

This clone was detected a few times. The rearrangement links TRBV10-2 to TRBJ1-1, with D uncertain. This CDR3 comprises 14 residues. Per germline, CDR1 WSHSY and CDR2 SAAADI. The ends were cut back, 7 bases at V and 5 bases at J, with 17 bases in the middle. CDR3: CASTPRTGGTEAFF. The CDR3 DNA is TGCGCCAGCACCCCACGTACTGGCGGGACTGAAGCTTTCTTT.

CDR3 protein: CASRLAGYNEQFF. The CDR3 coding sequence is TGCGCCAGCAGACTAGCGGGTTACAATGAGCAGTTCTTC. The chain recombines TRBV5-1 with TRBJ2-1; TRBD2 aligns across 9 bases. The CDR3 is 13 residues long. The V gene end was trimmed by 5 bases and the J gene end by 4 bases; junction bases not matched to a gene: 1. The germline CDR1 and CDR2 sequences are SGHRS and YFSETQ.

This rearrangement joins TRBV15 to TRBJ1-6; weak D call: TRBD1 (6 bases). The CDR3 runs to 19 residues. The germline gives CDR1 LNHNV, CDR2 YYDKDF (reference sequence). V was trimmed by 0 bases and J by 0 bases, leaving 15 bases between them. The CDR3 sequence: CATSRDLGGLGSYNSPLHF. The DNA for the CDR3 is TGTGCCACCAGCAGAGATCTCGGGGGCTTGGGCTCCTATAATTCACCCCTCCACTTT. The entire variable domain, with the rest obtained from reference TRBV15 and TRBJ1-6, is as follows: DAMVIQNPRYQVTQFGKPVTLSCSQTLNHNVMYWYQQKSSQAPKLLFHYYDKDFNNEADTPDNFQSRRPNTSFCFLDIRSPGLGDTAMYLCATSRDLGGLGSYNSPLHFGNGTRLTVT.

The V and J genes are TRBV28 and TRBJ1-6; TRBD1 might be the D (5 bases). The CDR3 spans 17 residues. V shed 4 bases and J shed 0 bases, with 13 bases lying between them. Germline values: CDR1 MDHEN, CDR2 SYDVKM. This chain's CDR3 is CASSSLQDLSYNSPLHF. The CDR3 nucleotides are TGTGCCAGCAGTTCCCTACAGGACCTCTCCTATAATTCACCCCTCCACTTT.

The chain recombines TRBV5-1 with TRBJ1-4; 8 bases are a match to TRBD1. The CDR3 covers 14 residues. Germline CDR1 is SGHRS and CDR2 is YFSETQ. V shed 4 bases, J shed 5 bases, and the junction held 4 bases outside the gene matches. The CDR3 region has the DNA TGCGCCAGCAGCCAGGACAGGGCGAATGAAAAACTGTTTTTT. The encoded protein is CASSQDRANEKLFF.

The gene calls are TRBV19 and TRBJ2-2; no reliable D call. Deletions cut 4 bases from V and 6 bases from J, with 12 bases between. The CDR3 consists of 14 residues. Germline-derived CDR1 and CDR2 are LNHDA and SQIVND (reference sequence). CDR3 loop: CASSNKKGAGELFF. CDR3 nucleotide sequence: TGTGCCAGTAGTAACAAAAAGGGTGCCGGGGAGCTGTTTTTT. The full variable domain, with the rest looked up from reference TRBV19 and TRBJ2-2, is DGGITQSPKYLFRKEGQNVTLSCEQNLNHDAMYWYRQDPGQGLRLIYYSQIVNDFQKGDIAEGYSVSREKKESFPLTVTSAQKNPTAFYLCASSNKKGAGELFFGEGSRLTVL.

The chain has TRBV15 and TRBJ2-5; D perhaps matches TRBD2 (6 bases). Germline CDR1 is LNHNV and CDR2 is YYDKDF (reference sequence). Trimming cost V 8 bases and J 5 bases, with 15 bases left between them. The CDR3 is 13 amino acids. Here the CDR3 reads CATERGLGETQYF. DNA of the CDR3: TGTGCCACCGAACGGGGGTTAGGGGAGACCCAGTACTTC.